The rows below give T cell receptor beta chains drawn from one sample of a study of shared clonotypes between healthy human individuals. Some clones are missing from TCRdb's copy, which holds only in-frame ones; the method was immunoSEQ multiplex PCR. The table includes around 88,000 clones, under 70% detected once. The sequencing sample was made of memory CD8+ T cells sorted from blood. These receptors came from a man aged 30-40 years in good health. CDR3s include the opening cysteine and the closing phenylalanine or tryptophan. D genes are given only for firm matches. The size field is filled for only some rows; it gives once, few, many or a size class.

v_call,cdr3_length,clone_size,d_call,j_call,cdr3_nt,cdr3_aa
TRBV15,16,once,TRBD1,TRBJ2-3,TGTGCCACCAGCGGTACCGGGACAGGGCGGTCAGATACGCAGTATTTT,CATSGTGTGRSDTQYF
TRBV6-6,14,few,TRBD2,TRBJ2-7,TGTGCCAGCAGTTATGGACTAGAGGGCAACGAGCAGTACTTC,CASSYGLEGNEQYF
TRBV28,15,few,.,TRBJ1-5,TGTGCCAGCAGTTTGGGACCCGGAGGCGTTCAGCCCCAGCATTTT,CASSLGPGGVQPQHF
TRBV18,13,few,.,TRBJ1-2,TGTGCCAGCTCACCTGGTCAGGGCTATGGCTACACCTTC,CASSPGQGYGYTF
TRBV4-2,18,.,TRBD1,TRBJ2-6,TGTGCCAGCAGCCAAGCGGGGACAGCTTTCGGAGGGGCCAACGTCCTGACTTTC,CASSQAGTAFGGANVLTF
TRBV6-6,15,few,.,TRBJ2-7,TGTGCCAGCAGTTACGGGGCCGTGAGCTCCTACGAGCAGTACTTC,CASSYGAVSSYEQYF
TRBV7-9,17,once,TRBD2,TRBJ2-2,TGTGCCAGCACCCCCGGACTAGCGGGAGATGTCGTCGGGGAGCTGTTTTTT,CASTPGLAGDVVGELFF
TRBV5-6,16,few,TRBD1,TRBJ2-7,TGTGCCAGCAGCTTTTTGGGGGGACAGGGTACTAAAGAGCAGTACTTC,CASSFLGGQGTKEQYF
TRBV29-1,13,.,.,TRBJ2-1,TGCAGCGTTGGGCGGGCCCTAGACAATGAGCAGTTCTTC,CSVGRALDNEQFF
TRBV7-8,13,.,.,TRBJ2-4,TGTGCCAGCAGCCCGCCCCAAAGCCACATTCAGTACTTC,CASSPPQSHIQYF
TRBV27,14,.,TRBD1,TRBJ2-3,TGTGCCAGCAGTCCACAGGGGCGCACAGATACGCAGTATTTT,CASSPQGRTDTQYF
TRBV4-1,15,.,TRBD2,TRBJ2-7,TGCGCCAGCAGCCAAGAGGCGACTAGCGGGTACGAGCAGTACTTC,CASSQEATSGYEQYF
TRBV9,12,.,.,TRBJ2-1,TGTGCCAGCAGCGTAGGACAGAATGAGCAGTTCTTC,CASSVGQNEQFF
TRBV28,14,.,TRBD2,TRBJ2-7,TGTGCCAGCAGCCTTAGCGGGAGGTCGGACGAGCAGTACTTC,CASSLSGRSDEQYF
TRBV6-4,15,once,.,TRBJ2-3,TGTGCCAGCAGTGAGGGCAGAGAGAGCACAGATACGCAGTATTTT,CASSEGRESTDTQYF
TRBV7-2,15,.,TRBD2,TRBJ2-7,TGTGCCAGCAGCACAGACCTAGCGGGAGCCTACGAGCAGTACTTC,CASSTDLAGAYEQYF
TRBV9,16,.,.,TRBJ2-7,TGTGCCAGCAGCGTAGCTGCACGGTCCCGAGCCTACGAGCAGTACTTC,CASSVAARSRAYEQYF
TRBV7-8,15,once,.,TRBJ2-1,TGTGCCAGCAGCAAAGGTCCGAGCTCCTACAATGAGCAGTTCTTC,CASSKGPSSYNEQFF
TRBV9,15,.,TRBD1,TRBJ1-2,TGTGCCAGCAGCGCCTTGACAGGGGGGGAATATGGCTACACCTTC,CASSALTGGEYGYTF
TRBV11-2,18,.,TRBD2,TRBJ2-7,TGTGCCAGCAGCTTATTCAGAGGTGGCGGGAGGGCCATCAGCGAGCAGTACTTC,CASSLFRGGGRAISEQYF
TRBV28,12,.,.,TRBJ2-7,TGTGCCACGGGCGGGACCTCCTACGAGCAGTACTTC,CATGGTSYEQYF
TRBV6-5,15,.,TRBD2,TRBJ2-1,TGTGCCAGCAGTTACTCTGCGGGAGGGGTGAATGAGCAGTTCTTC,CASSYSAGGVNEQFF
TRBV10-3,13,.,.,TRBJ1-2,TGTGCCATCTCTGTTAAGGAGTCATATGGCTACACCTTC,CAISVKESYGYTF
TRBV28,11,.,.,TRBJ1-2,TGTGCCAGCAGTCTGAATTATGGCTACACCTTC,CASSLNYGYTF
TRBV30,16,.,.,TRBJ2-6,TGTGCCTGGAGTAACAGACAGGAAACCGGGGCCAACGTCCTGACTTTC,CAWSNRQETGANVLTF
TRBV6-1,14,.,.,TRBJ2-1,TGTGCCAGCAAGGTTTTGGGCTCCTACAATGAGCAGTTCTTC,CASKVLGSYNEQFF
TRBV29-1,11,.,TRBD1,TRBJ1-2,TGCAGCGTTTACTACAGGGGGTCTACAACCTTC,CSVYYRGSTTF